The clone carrying this T cell receptor (beta chain) was found many times. TCR beta cDNA was reverse-transcribed from about 500 ng of total RNA. The reaction used a constant-region primer and ProtoScript II reverse transcriptase. Modified slightly, ARM-PCR produced TCR beta libraries over three nested multiplex PCR rounds. Researchers ran the first two PCR rounds for 9 to 10 cycles each with TRBV1-TRBV30 forward primers and a C-beta reverse primer. TCRdb fed the multiplex PCR reads into MiXCR, producing one record per CDR3 protein. The sample has about 120,000 distinct CDR3 sequences; under 70% are singletons. This specimen comes from a study of tumor-infiltrating lymphocytes in primary liver carcinoma. Unsorted bulk tissue, roughly 19-34 mg of it, served as the source for co-extraction of RNA and DNA. The CDR3 consists of 11 residues. The germline V gene has CDR1 MNHNS and CDR2 SASEGT. V shed 4 bases and J shed 5 bases, with 5 bases lying between them.

The TCR comes from a woman between 55 and 75 years old with primary liver carcinoma and hepatitis B virus infection. The specimen sequenced was tumor-adjacent normal liver tissue. V usage is TRBV6-1 and J usage is TRBJ2-5; no clear D gene. This CDR3 is CASSVSETQYF. The CDR3 nucleotides read TGTGCCAGCAGTGTTAGCGAGACCCAGTACTTC.